The entry below gives a single T cell receptor (beta chain) sequence along with its context. Germline CDR1 SGDLS, CDR2 YYNGEE. V lost 3 bases and J lost 0; bases outside the gene matches: 7. This CDR3 is 19 amino acids long. The record originates from a study of PD-L1 blockade in urothelial cancer. Measured with immunoSEQ multiplex PCR; TCRdb has only the in-frame clones, and not every one. This sample has around 86,000 clones, with 85% found just once. Indicated time point: pretreatment peripheral blood. This sequence originates from a man in his forties or fifties with urothelial cancer. The rearrangement links TRBV9 to TRBJ2-6, with 12 bases identical to TRBD2. Here the sequenced sample was PBMCs, taken around atezolizumab (anti-PD-L1) treatment. CDR3 loop: CASSAPSSGRGSGANVLTF. The CDR3 coding sequence is TGTGCCAGCAGCGCCCCTTCTAGCGGGAGGGGCTCTGGGGCCAACGTCCTGACTTTC.